The 11 T cell receptor beta chains below come from one sample, sequenced in a study of technical replicates of blood from a few donors. TCRdb keeps only in-frame clones here, not all; method: immunoSEQ multiplex PCR. Of about 71,000 clones in the sample, more than 90% were seen once. The sample was T cells isolated from PBMCs. Every receptor here comes from a human donor in good health.

This chain joins TRBV7-2 and TRBJ2-1, with 8 nucleotides matching TRBD1. The V and J ends lost 3 bases and 0 bases, in that order; junction bases with no gene match: 10. Germline lookup yields CDR1 SGHTA and CDR2 FQGNSA. CDR3 length equals 18 residues. CDR3 nucleotide sequence: TGTGCCAGCAGCTTCTTATCCCCCGGACAGGGCTCCTACAATGAGCAGTTCTTC. Translated: CASSFLSPGQGSYNEQFF. Together with reference TRBV7-2 and TRBJ2-1, the CDR3 gives the full variable domain: GAGVSQSPSNKVTEKGKDVELRCDPISGHTALYWYRQSLGQGLEFLIYFQGNSAPDKSGLPSDRFSAERTGGSVSTLTIQRTQQEDSAVYLCASSFLSPGQGSYNEQFFGPGTRLTVL.

J is TRBJ1-2 and V is TRBV2; D is unclear. This CDR3 has 10 residues. Trimming pared 6 bases from V and 8 bases from J, leaving 7 bases between. Germline V gene sequence: CDR1 SNHLY, CDR2 FYNNEI. In DNA form, the CDR3 reads TGTGCCAGCAGGGCGGGGGGCTACACCTTC. Protein: CASRAGGYTF.

The chain couples TRBV25-1 to TRBJ1-2, with D perhaps TRBD1 (5 bases). The CDR3 sequence is 15 residues long. V lost 1 base and J lost 7, with 16 bases in between. Germline V gene sequence: CDR1 MGHDK, CDR2 SYGVNS. The CDR3 bases are TGTGCCAGCAGTGAATTGATTCAGGGCAGGGTTGGCTACACCTTC. Its translation: CASSELIQGRVGYTF.

This sequence joins TRBV28 and TRBJ2-6; 12 bases align to TRBD1. CDR3 length: 16 residues. Per the germline V gene, CDR1 is MDHEN and CDR2 is SYDVKM. V was pared by 5 bases and J by 4 bases, with 3 bases of the junction left unmatched. This CDR3 is CASSLGTGGGANVLTF. The CDR3 DNA reads TGTGCCAGCAGTCTCGGGACAGGGGGCGGGGCCAACGTCCTGACTTTC.

The chain recombines TRBV19 with TRBJ1-1, with D possibly TRBD1 on 5 matching bases. Between the trimmed V and J ends, which lost 5 bases and 0 bases, there was a span of 13 bases. Germline CDR1 and CDR2: LNHDA and SQIVND (reference sequence). CDR3 size: 15 residues. CDR3 residues: CASSSLQGMNTEAFF. CDR3 bases: TGTGCCAGTAGTTCCCTCCAGGGAATGAACACTGAAGCTTTCTTT.

The chain links TRBV15 to TRBJ2-5; D ambiguous. The CDR3 runs 15 residues. Trimming cost V 5 bases and J 4 bases, with 17 bases left between them. CDR1 LNHNV and CDR2 YYDKDF come from the germline V gene (reference sequence). The CDR3 protein is CATSPRQTVTETQYF. In DNA form, the CDR3 reads TGTGCCACCAGCCCCCGACAAACTGTAACAGAGACCCAGTACTTC. The full variable domain, in which reference TRBV15 and TRBJ2-5 provide the parts outside the CDR3, is DAMVIQNPRYQVTQFGKPVTLSCSQTLNHNVMYWYQQKSSQAPKLLFHYYDKDFNNEADTPDNFQSRRPNTSFCFLDIRSPGLGDTAMYLCATSPRQTVTETQYFGPGTRLLVL.

The V and J genes are TRBV6-1 and TRBJ1-5; the D gene is possibly TRBD1 (5 bases). The CDR3 is made up of 12 amino acids. CDR1 is MNHNS, CDR2 SASEGT, per germline. Trimming cost V 6 bases and J 7 bases, with 10 bases left between them. Here the CDR3 reads CASRGGGQPQHF. CDR3 coding DNA: TGTGCCAGCAGGGGCGGGGGACAGCCCCAGCATTTT.

This chain joins TRBV29-1 and TRBJ2-2; D unclear. The CDR3 covers 13 residues. Germline-derived CDR1 and CDR2 are SQVTM and ANQGSEA. The V end lost 0 bases, the J end lost 6 bases, and 8 bases lay between the germline ends. The CDR3 region has the DNA TGCAGCGTTGAAGATGGGCAACCCGGGGAGCTGTTTTTT. Its translation is CSVEDGQPGELFF.

The chain has TRBV9 and TRBJ2-5; no clear D gene. This CDR3 contains 13 residues. CDR1 is SGDLS, CDR2 YYNGEE, per germline. V shed 0 bases and J shed 7 bases, with 10 bases lying between them. The CDR3 nucleotides are TGTGCCAGCAGCGTAGTTTCCGCCGGGACCCAGTACTTC. The encoded protein is CASSVVSAGTQYF.

The DNA of the CDR3 is TGTGCCAGCAGCTGGGGGCAGACCCCCTACGAGCAGTACTTC. Amino acids: CASSWGQTPYEQYF. V is TRBV5-6 and J is TRBJ2-7; tentatively, D is TRBD1 (6 bases). V lost 3 bases to trimming and J lost 2 bases, with 12 bases between them. Looked up from germline, CDR1 is SGHDT and CDR2 is YYEEEE. The CDR3 sequence is 14 residues long.

In the case of this clone: The same CDR3 is also encoded by other DNA sequences in this sample. The chain has TRBV20-1 and TRBJ2-7; no definite D call. The CDR3 is made up of 11 amino acids. V lost 6 bases, J lost 3 bases, and 9 bases lay in between. Germline V gene sequence: CDR1 DFQATT, CDR2 SNEGSKA (reference sequence). CDR3 coding DNA: TGCAGTGCCCGAGATAGCTACGAGCAGTACTTC. Its translation: CSARDSYEQYF.